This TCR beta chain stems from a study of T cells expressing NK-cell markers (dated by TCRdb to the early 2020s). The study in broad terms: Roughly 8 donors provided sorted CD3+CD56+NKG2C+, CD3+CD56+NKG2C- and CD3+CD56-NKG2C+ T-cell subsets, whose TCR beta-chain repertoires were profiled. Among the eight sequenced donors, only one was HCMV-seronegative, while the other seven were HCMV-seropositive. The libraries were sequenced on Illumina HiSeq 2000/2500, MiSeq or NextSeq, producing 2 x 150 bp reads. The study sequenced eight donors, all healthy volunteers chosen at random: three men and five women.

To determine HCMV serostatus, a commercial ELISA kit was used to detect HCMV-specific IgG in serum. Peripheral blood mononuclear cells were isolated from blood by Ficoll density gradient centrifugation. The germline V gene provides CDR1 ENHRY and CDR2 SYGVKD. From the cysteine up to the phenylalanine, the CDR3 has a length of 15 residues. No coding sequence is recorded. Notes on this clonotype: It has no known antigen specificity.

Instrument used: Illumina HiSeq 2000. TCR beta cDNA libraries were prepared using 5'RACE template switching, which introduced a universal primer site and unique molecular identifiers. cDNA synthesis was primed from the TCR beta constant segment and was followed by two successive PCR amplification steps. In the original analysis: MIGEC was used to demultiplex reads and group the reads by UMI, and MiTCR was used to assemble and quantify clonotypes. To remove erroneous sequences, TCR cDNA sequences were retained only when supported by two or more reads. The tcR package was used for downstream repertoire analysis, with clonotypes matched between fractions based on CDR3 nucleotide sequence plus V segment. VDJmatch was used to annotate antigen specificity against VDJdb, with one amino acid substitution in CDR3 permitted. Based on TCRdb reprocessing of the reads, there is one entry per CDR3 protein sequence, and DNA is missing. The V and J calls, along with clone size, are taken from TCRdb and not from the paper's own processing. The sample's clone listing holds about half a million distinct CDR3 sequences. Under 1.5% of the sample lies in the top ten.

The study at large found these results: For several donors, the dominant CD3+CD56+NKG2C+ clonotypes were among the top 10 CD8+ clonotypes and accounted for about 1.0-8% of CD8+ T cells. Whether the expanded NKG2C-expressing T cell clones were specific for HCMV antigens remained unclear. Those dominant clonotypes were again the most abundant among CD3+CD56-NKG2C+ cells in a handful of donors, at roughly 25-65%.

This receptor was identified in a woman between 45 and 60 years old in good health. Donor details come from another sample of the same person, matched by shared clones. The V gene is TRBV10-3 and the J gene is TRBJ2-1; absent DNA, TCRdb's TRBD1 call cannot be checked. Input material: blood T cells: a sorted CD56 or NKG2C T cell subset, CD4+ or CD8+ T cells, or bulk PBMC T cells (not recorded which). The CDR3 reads CAIRSTGTIYNEQFF.